This TCR beta chain was captured in a study of a mutant IDH1 vaccine in newly diagnosed glioma. Study as a whole: The therapy given earlier, which was standard therapy, consisted of radiotherapy, temozolomide, or both, and most of the patients received both.

The repertoire was sequenced with immunoSEQ multiplex PCR; TCRdb's copy has only in-frame clones and lacks some. The table lists around 88,000 clones, around four fifths of them singletons. The time point here: baseline, week 1 (first vaccination visit). Noted treatment: pre-vaccination baseline after standard-of-care therapy. The CDR3 is made up of 15 amino acids. The J segment lost 4 bases and the V segment lost 3 bases, leaving 7 bases of the junction unmatched. CDR1 and CDR2 from the germline V gene are SGDLS and YYNGEE. The sequence derives from a man aged 35-49 years with glioma. Sequencing used PBMCs, obtained from a glioma patient treated with radiotherapy, temozolomide or both. V gene TRBV9 combines with J gene TRBJ2-5; 9 nucleotides match TRBD2. For the CDR3, the DNA is TGTGCCAGCAGCGCCTCAGCGGGAGGCCCAGAGACCCAGTACTTC. Translation gives CASSASAGGPETQYF.